The present entry profiles one T cell receptor beta chain with its context. This clone was seen at least ten times. The specificity of this receptor is unknown. No base quality values were provided; no much bigger clone lies one nucleotide off. The entire isolated RNA was reverse transcribed using the High Capacity cDNA Reverse Transcription Kit, and thus expressed TCRB transcripts were sequenced. Deep immunoSEQ sequencing was performed on naive, central memory and regulatory T cell samples, with an average of roughly 3.3 million total reads per sample. Sorted cells were lysed in RLT buffer and RNA was extracted with DNase-treated RNeasy Micro or Mini kits, depending on cell number. To prevent cross-contamination, each cell subset was processed individually, whereas patient and healthy donor samples were processed jointly. Using the immunoSEQ multiplex PCR, TCRB sequences were amplified from cDNA into 87-bp fragments spanning the CDR3 region. Sequencing of the amplicons was performed on the Illumina HiSeq platform. Per the original workflow: Synthetic template baselines were used to correct PCR bias computationally, reads within Hamming distance 2 were collapsed, and singletons that could not be merged were discarded. By aligning reads against IMGT, V, D and J genes, CDR3 length, and insertions or deletions at six rearrangement sites were assigned. Within each subset, clonotype counts were normalized to sorted cell number, after which true diversity and Gini coefficients were computed with the tcR R package. Repertoire sharing was quantified using the overlap coefficient calculated on TCRB nucleotide sequences. Out-of-frame TCRB sequences from naive cells were analyzed as a proxy for the pre-selection repertoire. Imported from immuneACCESS, the table was reduced by TCRdb to in-frame sequences with V and J called. These copies leave out some clones; in studies compared against another copy, an unresolved V gene accounts for under half, and the cause of the remainder is not known. From that table come the V and J calls and clone size; the DNA was used to work out D and trimming. The sample records 600,000 to 700,000 clones, about an eighth of which are singletons. About 0.02% of the sample comes from the top ten.

Trimming takes 3 bases off V and 2 bases off J; junction bases not matched to a gene: 6. The CDR3, cysteine through phenylalanine, is 15 amino acids long. Just the 45-base CDR3 DNA is kept, in frame starting at base 1. Via the germline V gene (reference sequence), CDR1 is GTSNPN and CDR2 SVGIG. From each donor, a single peripheral blood sample of 90 to 150 mL on average was drawn into heparinised tubes. A BD FACSAria II was used to sort naive, central memory, regulatory and stem cell-like memory CD4+ T cells with a panel that included CD45RO, CCR7, CD25, CD127, CD95 and CD27. All sorted populations exceeded 95% purity. Right away, PBMCs were isolated by Lymphoprep density gradient centrifugation and were stained directly, with no culture step. To minimize batch effects, samples were stained and sorted in pairs, one healthy donor with one patient per experiment. These data originate in a study of beta chain features in type 1 diabetes listed by TCRdb under 2018. Context from the whole study: No differences in mean age, gender distribution, total cell number or subset yield were found between patients and healthy donors. A total of around 110,000,000 sorted cells were examined across all samples, and a strong correlation was observed between cell number per subset and RNA yield. Naive and central memory subsets were obtained from all 28 donors, but regulatory and stem cell-like memory subsets were isolated from only 8 patients and roughly 8 healthy donors. In the study, recently diagnosed type 1 diabetes patients and matched healthy donors were compared on the TCRB repertoires of their sorted circulating CD4+ T cell subsets.

General findings and caveats noted by the study authors: In all four CD4+ subsets, TCRB CDR3 length was moderately but significantly shorter in type 1 diabetes patients. Sequencing cDNA rather than genomic DNA could over-represent highly expressing activated cells, although activation and CD3 levels did not differ between groups. At VDJ recombination sites, patients with type 1 diabetes made fewer insertions and deleted more nucleotides, a pattern implying thymic rearrangement abnormalities. Because small numbers of individuals were included in the HLA sub-analyses, any influence of HLA type on TCRB rearrangement was left unresolved. Shorter templates might be favored by PCR, yet because patient and control samples were amplified and corrected together, any such skew would affect both groups equally. The naive, central memory and regulatory TCRB repertoires appeared to resemble one another more closely among patients than among healthy donors.

Sequenced: naive CD4+ T cells from blood. The sample's cell subset or site label, in plain terms: true naive CD4+ T cells. This chain is built from TRBV30 and TRBJ2-2; the central 7 bases match TRBD1. The TCR comes from a man between 18 and 29 years old with type 1 diabetes. At the DNA level, the sequence is TGTGCCTGGAGCCTCCGGGACAGAAACACCGGGGAGCTGTTTTTT. It codes for CAWSLRDRNTGELFF.